This T cell receptor beta chain was sequenced during a study of blood T cell repertoires in COVID-19. Study as a whole: The United States, Italy and Spain were the sources of the acute and convalescent COVID-19 samples. The analysed material was cDNA or gDNA that came from T cells, B-cell-depleted T cells, or PBMCs.

Generated by immunoSEQ multiplex PCR, the TCRdb table keeps only in-frame clones and is missing some. The sample has more than 95,000 clones, roughly 80% seen once. Per germline, CDR1 MNHEY and CDR2 SVGAGI. The CDR3 contains 15 residues. Trimming removed 2 bases at V and 3 bases at J, with 11 bases between. The TCR comes from a woman of 80 years or more with active or convalescent COVID-19. V usage is TRBV6-5 and J usage is TRBJ1-5; D gene unclear. Sequencing used peripheral blood. The CDR3 loop is CASSYAESDNQPQHF. In DNA, the CDR3 is TGTGCCAGCAGTTACGCGGAGTCAGACAATCAGCCCCAGCATTTT.